This T cell receptor (beta chain) was sequenced for a study of PD-L1 blockade in urothelial cancer. Study-level background: Twenty-five of 29 patients were men who had bladder-origin urothelial cancer. Timepoints chosen for blood analysis were 3 weeks (second dose) and 6 weeks after treatment start.

Germline lookup yields CDR1 SGHDT and CDR2 YYEEEE. The CDR3 is made up of 11 amino acids. Trimming removed 2 bases at V and 10 bases at J, with 7 bases between. Time point here: peripheral blood 6 weeks after treatment start. Diagnoses among patients were locally advanced or metastatic urothelial carcinoma. Method: immunoSEQ multiplex PCR; TCRdb's copy keeps in-frame clones and lacks some. The table has about 40,000 clones, approximately 88% seen once; the top ten hold about 10%. The sequencing used PBMCs, collected around atezolizumab (anti-PD-L1) treatment. The chain has TRBV5-6 and TRBJ2-1; unclear D gene. This receptor was identified in a man between 35 and 55 years old with urothelial cancer. CDR3 amino acids: CASSFDGEQFF. In DNA form, the CDR3 reads TGTGCCAGCAGCTTTGACGGGGAGCAGTTCTTC.